The subject of this entry is one T cell receptor beta chain. Its antigen is not identified. Its ends do not fully match the called genes, so a read error is possible. The germline gives CDR1 SGHTA, CDR2 FQGNSA. The CDR3 contains 15 residues. These data belong to a study of identical twins. Study-level findings and limits: Findings depended on cross-sectional statistics rather than tracking the same donors. With abundant cord blood beta clonotypes, insertions were fewer; memory repertoires showed no such pattern.

Unique molecular identifiers were in the cDNA, with template-switch universal primer binding. MiXCR, run by TCRdb on the 5' RACE reads, gives a single entry per CDR3 protein. The profile shows 1.5 million to 2 million distinct CDR3 sequences, about 31% of them singletons. J is TRBJ1-2 and V is TRBV7-2; D uncertain. This clonotype was obtained from a newborn girl in good health. Material for sequencing was cord blood. CDR3 residues: CASSLGRGSNYDYTF. CDR3 sequence (DNA): TGTGCCAGCAGCTTAGGTCGGGGTTCTAACTATGACTACACCTTC. Variable domain in full (rest from reference TRBV7-2 and TRBJ1-2): GAGVSQSPSNKVTEKGKDVELRCDPISGHTALYWYRQSLGQGLEFLIYFQGNSAPDKSGLPSDRFSAERTGGSVSTLTIQRTQQEDSAVYLCASSLGRGSNYDYTFGSGTRLTVV.